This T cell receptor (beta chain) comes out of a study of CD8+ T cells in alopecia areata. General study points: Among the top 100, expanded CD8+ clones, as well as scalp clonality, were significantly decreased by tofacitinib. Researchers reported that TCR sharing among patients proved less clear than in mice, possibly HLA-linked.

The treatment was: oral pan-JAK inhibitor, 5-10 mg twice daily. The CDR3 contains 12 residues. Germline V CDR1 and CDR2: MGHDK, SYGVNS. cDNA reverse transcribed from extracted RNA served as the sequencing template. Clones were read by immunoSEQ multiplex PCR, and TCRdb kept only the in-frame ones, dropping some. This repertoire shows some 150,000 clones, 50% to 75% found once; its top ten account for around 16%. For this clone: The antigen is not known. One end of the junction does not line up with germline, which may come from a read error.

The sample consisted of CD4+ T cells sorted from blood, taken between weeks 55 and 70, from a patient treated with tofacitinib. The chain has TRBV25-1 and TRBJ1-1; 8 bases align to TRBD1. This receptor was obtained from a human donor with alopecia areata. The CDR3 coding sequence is TGTGCCAGCCTGAAGCCGGGACAGGACCCCGTCTTT. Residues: CASLKPGQDPVF.